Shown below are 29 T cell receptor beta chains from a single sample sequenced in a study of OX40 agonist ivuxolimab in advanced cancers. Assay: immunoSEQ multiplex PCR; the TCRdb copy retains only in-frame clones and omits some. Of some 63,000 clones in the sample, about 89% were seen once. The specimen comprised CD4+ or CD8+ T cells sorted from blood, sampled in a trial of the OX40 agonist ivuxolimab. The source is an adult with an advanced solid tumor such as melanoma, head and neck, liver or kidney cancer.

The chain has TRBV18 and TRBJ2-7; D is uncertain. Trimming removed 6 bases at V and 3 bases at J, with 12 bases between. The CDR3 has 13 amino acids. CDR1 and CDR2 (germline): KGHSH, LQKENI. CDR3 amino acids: CASSSGPLYEQYF. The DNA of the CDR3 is TGTGCCAGCTCTTCTGGACCTCTCTACGAGCAGTACTTC.

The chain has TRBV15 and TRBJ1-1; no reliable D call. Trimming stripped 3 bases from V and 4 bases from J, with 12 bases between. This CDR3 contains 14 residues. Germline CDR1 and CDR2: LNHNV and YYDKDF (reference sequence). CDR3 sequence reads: CATSSNRAFTEAFF. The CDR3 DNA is TGTGCCACCAGCAGCAATAGGGCGTTCACTGAAGCTTTCTTT.

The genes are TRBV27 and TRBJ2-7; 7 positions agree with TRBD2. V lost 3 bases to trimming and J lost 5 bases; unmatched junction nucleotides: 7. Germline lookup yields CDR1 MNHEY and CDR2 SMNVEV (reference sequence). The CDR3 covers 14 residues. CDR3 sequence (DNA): TGTGCCAGCAGTTTTCTAGCGGCCCCCAACGAGCAGTACTTC. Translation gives CASSFLAAPNEQYF.

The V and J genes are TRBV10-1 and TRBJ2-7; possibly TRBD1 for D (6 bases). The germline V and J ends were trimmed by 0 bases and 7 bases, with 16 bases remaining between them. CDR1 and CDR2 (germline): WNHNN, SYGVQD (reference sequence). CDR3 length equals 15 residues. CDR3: CASSESSSWGREQYF. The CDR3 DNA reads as TGCGCCAGCAGTGAGTCGTCAAGTTGGGGGCGAGAGCAGTACTTC.

CDR3 bases: TGTGCCAGCTCACCTCCGACCCGAACTGAAGCTTTCTTT. Protein: CASSPPTRTEAFF. This chain connects TRBV18 to TRBJ1-1; D unclear. This CDR3 is 13 amino acids long. Germline CDR1 reads KGHSH; CDR2 reads LQKENI. The V gene lost 3 bases and the J gene lost 5 bases, with 10 bases spanning the gap.

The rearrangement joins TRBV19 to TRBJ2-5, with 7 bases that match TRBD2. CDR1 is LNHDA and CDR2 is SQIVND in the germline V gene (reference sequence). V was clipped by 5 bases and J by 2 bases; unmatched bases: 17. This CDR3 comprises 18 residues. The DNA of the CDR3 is TGTGCCAGTAGTCTCAGGTCTAGCGGAGGAGGGTGGCAAGAGACCCAGTACTTC. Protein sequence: CASSLRSSGGGWQETQYF.

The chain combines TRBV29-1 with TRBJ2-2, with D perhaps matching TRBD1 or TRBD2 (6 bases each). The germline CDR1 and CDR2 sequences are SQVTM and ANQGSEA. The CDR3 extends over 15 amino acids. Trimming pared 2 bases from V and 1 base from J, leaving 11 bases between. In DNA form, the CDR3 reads TGCAGCGTTGAATACGGGGGCTTGAACACCGGGGAGCTGTTTTTT. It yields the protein CSVEYGGLNTGELFF.

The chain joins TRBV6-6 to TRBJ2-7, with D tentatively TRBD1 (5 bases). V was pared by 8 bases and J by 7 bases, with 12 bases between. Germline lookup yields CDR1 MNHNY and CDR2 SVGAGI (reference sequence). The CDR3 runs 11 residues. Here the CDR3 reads CASSSGLEQYF. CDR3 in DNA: TGTGCCAGCTCCTCAGGGTTAGAGCAGTACTTC.

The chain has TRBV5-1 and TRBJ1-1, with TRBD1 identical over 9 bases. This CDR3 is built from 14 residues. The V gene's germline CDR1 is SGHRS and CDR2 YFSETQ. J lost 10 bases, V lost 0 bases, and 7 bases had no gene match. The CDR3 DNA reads TGCGCCAGCAGCTTGGCCCTGGGACAGGGAGTAGCTTTCTTT. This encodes CASSLALGQGVAFF.

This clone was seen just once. CDR3 bases: TGTGCCAGCAGCCAGGAGGGAACCCGGACCTACAATGAGCAGTTCTTC. It yields the protein CASSQEGTRTYNEQFF. V usage is TRBV4-2 and J usage is TRBJ2-1; tentatively, D is TRBD2 (6 bases). With 3 bases removed from V and 2 bases from J, the gap between germline ends came to 14 bases. CDR3 length: 16 residues. The germline V gene encodes CDR1 LGHNA and CDR2 YNFKEQ.

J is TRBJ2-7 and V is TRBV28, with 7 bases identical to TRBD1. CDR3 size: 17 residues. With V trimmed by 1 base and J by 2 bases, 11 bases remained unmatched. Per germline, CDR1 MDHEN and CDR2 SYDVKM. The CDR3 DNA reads TGTGCCAGCAGTTTATCCCCCGACAGGGTGAAGCCCTACGAGCAGTACTTC. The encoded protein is CASSLSPDRVKPYEQYF.

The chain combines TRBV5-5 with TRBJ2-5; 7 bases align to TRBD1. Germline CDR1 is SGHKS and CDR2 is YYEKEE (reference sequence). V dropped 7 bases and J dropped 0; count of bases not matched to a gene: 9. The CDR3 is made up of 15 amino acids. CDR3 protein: CASALPGQYQETQYF. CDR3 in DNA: TGTGCCAGCGCCCTCCCGGGACAGTACCAAGAGACCCAGTACTTC.

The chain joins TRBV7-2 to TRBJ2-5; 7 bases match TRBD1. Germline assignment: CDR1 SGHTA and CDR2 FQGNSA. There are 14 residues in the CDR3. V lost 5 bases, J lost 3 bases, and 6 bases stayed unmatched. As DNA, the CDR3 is TGTGCCAGCAGCCTCTTCGGGACAGAAGAGACCCAGTACTTC. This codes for CASSLFGTEETQYF.

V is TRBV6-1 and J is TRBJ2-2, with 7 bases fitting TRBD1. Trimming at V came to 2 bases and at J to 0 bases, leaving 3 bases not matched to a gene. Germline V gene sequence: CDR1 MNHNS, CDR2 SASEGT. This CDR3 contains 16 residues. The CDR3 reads CASSERGGANTGELFF. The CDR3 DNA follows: TGTGCCAGCAGTGAAAGAGGGGGCGCGAACACCGGGGAGCTGTTTTTT.

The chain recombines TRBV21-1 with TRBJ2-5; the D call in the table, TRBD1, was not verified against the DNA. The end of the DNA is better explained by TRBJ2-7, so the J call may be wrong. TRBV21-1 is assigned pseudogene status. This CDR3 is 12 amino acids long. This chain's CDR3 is CASSKVGAEQYF. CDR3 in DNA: TGTGCCAGCAGCAAAGTGGGGGCCGAGCAGTACTTC.

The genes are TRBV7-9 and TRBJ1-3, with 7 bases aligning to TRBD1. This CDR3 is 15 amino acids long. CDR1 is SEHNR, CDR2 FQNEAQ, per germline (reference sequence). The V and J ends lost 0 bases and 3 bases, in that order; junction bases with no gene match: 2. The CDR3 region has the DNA TGTGCCAGCAGCTTAGCGACAGGGCTTGGAAACACCATATATTTT. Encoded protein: CASSLATGLGNTIYF. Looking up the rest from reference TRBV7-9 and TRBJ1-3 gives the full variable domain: DTGVSQNPRHKITKRGQNVTFRCDPISEHNRLYWYRQTLGQGPEFLTYFQNEAQLEKSRLLSDRFSAERPKGSFSTLEIQRTEQGDSAMYLCASSLATGLGNTIYFGEGSWLTVV.

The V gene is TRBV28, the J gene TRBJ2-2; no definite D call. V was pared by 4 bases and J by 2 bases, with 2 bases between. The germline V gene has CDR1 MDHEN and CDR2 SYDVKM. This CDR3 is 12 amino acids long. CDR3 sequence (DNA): TGTGCCAGCAGTTCCAACACCGGGGAGCTGTTTTTT. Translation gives CASSSNTGELFF.

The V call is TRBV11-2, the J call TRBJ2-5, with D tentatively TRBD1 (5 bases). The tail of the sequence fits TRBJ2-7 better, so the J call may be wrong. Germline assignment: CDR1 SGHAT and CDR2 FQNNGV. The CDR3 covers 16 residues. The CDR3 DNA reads TGTGCCAGCAGCTTACTAAGGGGCAGGACCTCCTACGAGCAGTACTTC. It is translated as CASSLLRGRTSYEQYF.

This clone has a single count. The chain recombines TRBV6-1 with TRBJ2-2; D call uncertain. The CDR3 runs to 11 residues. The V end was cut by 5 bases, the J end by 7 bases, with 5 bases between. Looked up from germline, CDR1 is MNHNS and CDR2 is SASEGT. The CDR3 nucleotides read TGTGCCAGCAGTCGGTTCGGGGAGCTGTTTTTT. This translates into CASSRFGELFF.

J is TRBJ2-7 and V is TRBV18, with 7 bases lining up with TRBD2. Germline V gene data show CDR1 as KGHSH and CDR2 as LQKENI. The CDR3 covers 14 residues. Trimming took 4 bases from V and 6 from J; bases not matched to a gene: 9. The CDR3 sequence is CASSRNGREGEQYF. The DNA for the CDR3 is TGTGCCAGCTCACGAAACGGCAGGGAGGGCGAGCAGTACTTC.

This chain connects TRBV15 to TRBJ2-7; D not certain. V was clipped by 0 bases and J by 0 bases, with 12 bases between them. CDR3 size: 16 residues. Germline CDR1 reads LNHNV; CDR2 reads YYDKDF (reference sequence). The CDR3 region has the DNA TGTGCCACCAGCAGAGAGGCAGGACCCGTCTCCTACGAGCAGTACTTC. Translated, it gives CATSREAGPVSYEQYF.

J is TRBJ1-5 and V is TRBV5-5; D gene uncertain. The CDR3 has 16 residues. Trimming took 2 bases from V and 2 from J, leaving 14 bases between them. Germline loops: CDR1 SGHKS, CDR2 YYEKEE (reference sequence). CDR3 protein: CASSLRLGIGNQPQHF. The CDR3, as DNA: TGTGCCAGCAGCTTAAGACTGGGAATCGGCAATCAGCCCCAGCATTTT.

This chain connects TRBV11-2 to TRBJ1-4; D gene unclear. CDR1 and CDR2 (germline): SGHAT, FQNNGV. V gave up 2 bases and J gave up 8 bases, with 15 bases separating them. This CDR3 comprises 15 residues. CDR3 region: CASSLIIGDREKLFF. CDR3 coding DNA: TGTGCCAGCAGCTTAATTATCGGGGATCGAGAAAAACTGTTTTTT.

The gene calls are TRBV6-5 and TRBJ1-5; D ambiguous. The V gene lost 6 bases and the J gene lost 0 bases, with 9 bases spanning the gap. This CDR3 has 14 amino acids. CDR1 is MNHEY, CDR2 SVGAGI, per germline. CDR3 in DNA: TGTGCCAGCAGCCGGGCCTTTAGCAATCAGCCCCAGCATTTT. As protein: CASSRAFSNQPQHF.

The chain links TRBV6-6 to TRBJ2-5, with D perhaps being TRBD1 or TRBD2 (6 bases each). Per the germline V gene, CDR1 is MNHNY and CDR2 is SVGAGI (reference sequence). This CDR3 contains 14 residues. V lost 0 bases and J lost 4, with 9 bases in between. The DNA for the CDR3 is TGTGCCAGCAGTTACTCCAGGGGAGGAGAGACCCAGTACTTC. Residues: CASSYSRGGETQYF.

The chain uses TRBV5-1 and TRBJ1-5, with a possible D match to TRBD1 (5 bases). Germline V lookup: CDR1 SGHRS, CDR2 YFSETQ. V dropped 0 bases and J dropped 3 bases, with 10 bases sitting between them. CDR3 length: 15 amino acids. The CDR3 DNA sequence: TGCGCCAGCAGCTTGGGGGGGTCCCTCAATCAGCCCCAGCATTTT. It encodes CASSLGGSLNQPQHF. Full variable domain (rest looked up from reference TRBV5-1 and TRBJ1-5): KAGVTQTPRYLIKTRGQQVTLSCSPISGHRSVSWYQQTPGQGLQFLFEYFSETQRNKGNFPGRFSGRQFSNSRSEMNVSTLELGDSALYLCASSLGGSLNQPQHFGDGTRLSIL.

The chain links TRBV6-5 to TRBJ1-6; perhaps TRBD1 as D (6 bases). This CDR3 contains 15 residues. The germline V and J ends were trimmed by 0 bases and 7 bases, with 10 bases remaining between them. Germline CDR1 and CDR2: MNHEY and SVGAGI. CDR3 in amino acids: CASSYSSRGNSPLHF. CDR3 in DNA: TGTGCCAGCAGTTACTCGAGTAGGGGGAATTCACCCCTCCACTTT.

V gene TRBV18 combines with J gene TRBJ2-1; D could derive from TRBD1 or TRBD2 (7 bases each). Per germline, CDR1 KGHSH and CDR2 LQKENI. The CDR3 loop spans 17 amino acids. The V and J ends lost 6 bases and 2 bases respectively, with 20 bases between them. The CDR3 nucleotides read TGTGCCAGCTCGCCAAGGGGGCCTAGCGGAGCCTACAATGAGCAGTTCTTC. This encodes CASSPRGPSGAYNEQFF.

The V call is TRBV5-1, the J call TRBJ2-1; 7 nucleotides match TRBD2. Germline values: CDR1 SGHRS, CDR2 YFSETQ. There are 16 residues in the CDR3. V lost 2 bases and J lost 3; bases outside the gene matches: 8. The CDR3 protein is CASSFSPLAVYNEQFF. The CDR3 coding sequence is TGCGCCAGCAGCTTTTCGCCGCTAGCGGTCTACAATGAGCAGTTCTTC.